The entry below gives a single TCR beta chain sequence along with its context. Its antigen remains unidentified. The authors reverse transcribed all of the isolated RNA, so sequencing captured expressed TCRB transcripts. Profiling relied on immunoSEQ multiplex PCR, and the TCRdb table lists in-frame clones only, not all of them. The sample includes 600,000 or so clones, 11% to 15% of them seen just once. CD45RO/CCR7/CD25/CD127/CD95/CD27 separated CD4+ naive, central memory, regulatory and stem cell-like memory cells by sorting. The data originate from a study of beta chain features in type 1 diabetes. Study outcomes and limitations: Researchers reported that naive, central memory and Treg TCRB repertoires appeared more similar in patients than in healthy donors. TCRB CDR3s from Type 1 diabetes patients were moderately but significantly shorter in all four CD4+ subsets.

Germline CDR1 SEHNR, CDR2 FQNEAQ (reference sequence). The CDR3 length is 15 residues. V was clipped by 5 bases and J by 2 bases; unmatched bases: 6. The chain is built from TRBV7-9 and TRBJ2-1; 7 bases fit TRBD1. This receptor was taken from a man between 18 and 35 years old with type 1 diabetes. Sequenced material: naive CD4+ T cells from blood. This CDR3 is CASSPGTDTYNEQFF. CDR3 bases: TGTGCCAGCAGCCCCGGGACAGACACCTACAATGAGCAGTTCTTC.